The 29 T cell receptor beta chains listed next were all sequenced from one sample in a study of CD8+CD57+ T cells in acquired aplastic anemia. Patients picked for sequencing had shown CD8+CD57+ cell expansion detected by flow cytometry. Profiling of TCR beta VDJ combinations and CDR3 sequences used genomic DNA as template. MiXCR, applied by TCRdb to the reads, yields one record per CDR3 protein. The sample shows about 470,000 distinct CDR3 sequences, approximately 33% of them seen only once. Sequenced: sorted CD4+, CD8+, or CD8+CD57+ T cells (not recorded which) from PBMCs. The source is a human donor with aplastic anemia.

V usage is TRBV11-2 and J usage is TRBJ2-2; 7 positions agree with TRBD1. The CDR3 runs 15 residues. The V segment lost 6 bases and the J segment 3 bases; nucleotides outside the gene matches: 7. Germline CDR1 SGHAT, CDR2 FQNNGV. In DNA, the CDR3 is TGTGCCAGCAGTAACAGGGGTGAGGACACCGGGGAGCTGTTTTTT. It yields the protein CASSNRGEDTGELFF.

This clonotype was seen a few times. V gene TRBV19 combines with J gene TRBJ2-7; 8 nucleotides align to TRBD1. With V trimmed by 9 bases and J by 0 bases, 7 bases remained unmatched. CDR1 and CDR2 from the germline V gene are LNHDA and SQIVND (reference sequence). The CDR3 sequence is 14 residues long. CDR3 bases: TGTGCCAGCGGACTACAGGGGGGCTCCTACGAGCAGTACTTC. Amino acids: CASGLQGGSYEQYF.

The J gene is TRBJ2-1, the V gene TRBV11-2, with 8 nucleotides matching TRBD2. Germline CDR1 SGHAT, CDR2 FQNNGV. V gave up 1 base and J gave up 0 bases; unmatched junction bases: 2. This CDR3 is built from 16 residues. The CDR3 is CASSLVGGGSYNEQFF. The CDR3 DNA is TGTGCCAGCAGCTTAGTCGGGGGGGGCTCCTACAATGAGCAGTTCTTC.

This clonotype was counted at least ten times. The CDR3 loop reads CASSLWQADVYGYTF. The DNA for the CDR3 is TGTGCCAGCAGCTTGTGGCAGGCCGACGTCTATGGCTACACCTTC. V is TRBV5-6 and J is TRBJ1-2; D ambiguous. In germline, CDR1 is SGHDT, CDR2 YYEEEE. V dropped 1 base and J dropped 4 bases, with 14 bases sitting between them. There are 15 residues in the CDR3. The full variable domain, its missing parts supplied by reference TRBV5-6 and TRBJ1-2, is DAGVTQSPTHLIKTRGQQVTLRCSPKSGHDTVSWYQQALGQGPQFIFQYYEEEERQRGNFPDRFSGHQFPNYSSELNVNALLLGDSALYLCASSLWQADVYGYTFGSGTRLTVV.

The rearrangement joins TRBV6-1 to TRBJ2-7; 9 nucleotides line up with TRBD1. The CDR3 sequence is 14 residues long. J was trimmed by 5 bases and V by 4 bases; bases with no gene match: 6. Germline V CDR1 and CDR2: MNHNS, SASEGT. CDR3 amino acids: CASSAGTGLDEQYF. The CDR3 bases are TGTGCCAGCAGTGCCGGGACAGGGTTGGACGAGCAGTACTTC.

This clonotype was counted between two and nine times. A single base separates this from a much larger clone, so it may be a read error. The rearrangement joins TRBV24-1 to TRBJ2-2; no firm D call. Germline lookup yields CDR1 KGHDR and CDR2 SFDVKD. The ends were cut back, 9 bases at V and 1 base at J, with 8 bases in the middle. This CDR3 comprises 13 residues. Here the CDR3 reads CATENRNTGELFF. Here the CDR3 DNA reads TGTGCCACCGAAAATAGGAACACCGGGGAGCTGTTTTTT.

This chain joins TRBV7-2 and TRBJ1-6; D is ambiguous. Germline lookup yields CDR1 SGHTA and CDR2 FQGNSA. V lost 1 base and J lost 4, with 11 bases in between. This CDR3 comprises 16 residues. The CDR3 protein is CASSLGRDGYNSPLHF. CDR3 nucleotides: TGTGCCAGCAGCTTAGGCCGTGACGGGTATAATTCACCCCTCCACTTT.

In its sample, this clonotype was seen a few times. A much larger clone differs by one base, so this may be a read error. A read error is likely, as this CDR3 ends without the conserved phenylalanine or tryptophan. The rearrangement uses TRBV7-9 and TRBJ1-3; D might be TRBD1 (6 bases). The CDR3 is 13 residues long. With 8 bases removed from V and 4 bases from J, the gap between germline ends came to 12 bases. Per the germline V gene, CDR1 is SEHNR and CDR2 is FQNEAQ (reference sequence). CDR3 loop: CASAQGLGNTIYS. The CDR3 DNA sequence: TGTGCCAGCGCCCAGGGGTTGGGAAACACCATATATTCT.

This clonotype was seen repeatedly, ten times or more. This chain joins TRBV19 and TRBJ2-7; a possible D gene is TRBD2 (5 bases). Trimming stripped 6 bases from V and 7 bases from J, with 16 bases between. The germline CDR1 and CDR2 sequences are LNHDA and SQIVND (reference sequence). The CDR3 totals 13 residues. In DNA form, the CDR3 reads TGTGCCAGTAGAGAGGACGGGATTGATGAGCAGTACTTC. This gives the protein CASREDGIDEQYF.

Ten or more counts support this clonotype. V and J are TRBV10-2 and TRBJ2-4; D not resolved. The CDR3 loop spans 15 amino acids. Looked up from germline, CDR1 is WSHSY and CDR2 is SAAADI. V lost 1 base and J 0 bases, leaving 7 bases between the germline ends. CDR3 in DNA: TGCGCCAGCAGTGAGTTATGGGGAGCCAAAAACATTCAGTACTTC. Protein: CASSELWGAKNIQYF.

This clonotype was counted many times. The gene calls are TRBV20-1 and TRBJ2-5, with D uncertain. The germline V gene has CDR1 DFQATT and CDR2 SNEGSKA (reference sequence). Trimming left V 5 bases short and J 5 bases short, with 15 bases between. This CDR3 is 13 amino acids long. The CDR3 sequence is CSAVWTITETQYF. In DNA form, the CDR3 reads TGCAGTGCTGTGTGGACGATAACGGAGACCCAGTACTTC.

This clonotype was observed many times. The chain joins TRBV2 to TRBJ2-2; 7 bases agree with TRBD1. Trimming took 5 bases from V and 3 from J; bases not matched to a gene: 6. Germline V gene data show CDR1 as SNHLY and CDR2 as FYNNEI. The CDR3 is 15 residues long. The CDR3 bases are TGTGCCAGCAGTACGACAGGGATCTACACCGGGGAGCTGTTTTTT. This encodes CASSTTGIYTGELFF.

This chain connects TRBV6-1 to TRBJ1-5, with D possibly matching TRBD1 (6 bases). The germline V and J ends were trimmed by 2 bases and 7 bases, with 9 bases remaining between them. This CDR3 has 13 residues. Germline V gives CDR1 MNHNS, CDR2 SASEGT. The CDR3 DNA sequence: TGTGCCAGCAGTGAACGGGACACCCAGCCCCAGCATTTT. Its protein product is CASSERDTQPQHF.

About this clonotype itself: A much larger clone sits a single nucleotide away, making a read error possible. V gene TRBV10-2 combines with J gene TRBJ2-7; D is unresolved. This CDR3 has 15 residues. In germline, CDR1 is WSHSY, CDR2 SAAADI. V was pared by 2 bases and J by 7 bases, with 18 bases between. The CDR3 spells CASSERAGIVGEQYF. As DNA, the CDR3 is TGCGCCAGCAGTGAGCGCGCAGGTATCGTGGGGGAGCAGTACTTC.

To note about this clonotype: A much larger clone is a single base away; this may be a read error. The gene calls are TRBV24-1 and TRBJ2-1, with D tentatively TRBD2 (5 bases). CDR3 length: 16 residues. Germline values: CDR1 KGHDR, CDR2 SFDVKD. CDR3 sequence (DNA): TGTGCCGCCAGTGATCCGGACTCAAGCTCCTACAATGAGCAGTTCTTC. Protein product: CAASDPDSSSYNEQFF.

This clonotype was detected many times. The chain couples TRBV20-1 to TRBJ1-6, with D uncertain. V dropped 2 bases and J dropped 6 bases, with 8 bases sitting between them. The germline gives CDR1 DFQATT, CDR2 SNEGSKA (reference sequence). The CDR3 sequence is 13 residues long. The CDR3 region is CSARSGSNSPLHF. CDR3 bases: TGCAGTGCTAGATCCGGGTCTAATTCACCCCTCCACTTT.

V gene TRBV6-5 combines with J gene TRBJ1-2; 7 bases fit TRBD1. The germline V gene encodes CDR1 MNHEY and CDR2 SVGAGI. The CDR3 is 14 amino acids. V dropped 2 bases and J dropped 6; count of bases not matched to a gene: 6. CDR3 bases: TGTGCCAGCAGTTACACAGGGGAAAAGAATGGCTACACCTTC. Protein: CASSYTGEKNGYTF.

The J gene is TRBJ1-3, the V gene TRBV9, with D uncertain. The CDR3 is 16 residues long. V was cut by 0 bases and J by 0 bases, with 10 bases left in between. CDR1 and CDR2 (germline): SGDLS, YYNGEE. Written as DNA, the CDR3 is TGTGCCAGCAGCGTAGCGTCACAGAACTCTGGAAACACCATATATTTT. Residues: CASSVASQNSGNTIYF. Together with reference TRBV9 and TRBJ1-3, the CDR3 gives the full variable domain: DSGVTQTPKHLITATGQRVTLRCSPRSGDLSVYWYQQSLDQGLQFLIQYYNGEERAKGNILERFSAQQFPDLHSELNLSSLELGDSALYFCASSVASQNSGNTIYFGEGSWLTVV.

A word on this clonotype: The CDR3 does not end in the conserved phenylalanine or tryptophan, so this is likely a read error. V is TRBV15 and J is TRBJ2-7, with 8 bases identical to TRBD2. The CDR3 sequence is 14 residues long. Germline V lookup: CDR1 LNHNV, CDR2 YYDKDF (reference sequence). V lost 3 bases, J lost 2 bases, and 3 bases stayed unmatched. CDR3 region: CATSRTSDPYEQYS. DNA for the CDR3: TGTGCCACCAGCAGGACTAGCGACCCCTACGAGCAGTACTCC.

This clonotype was counted a few times. The chain employs TRBV20-1 and TRBJ2-1, with D maybe TRBD2 (6 bases). The CDR3 length is 19 residues. The V gene's germline CDR1 is DFQATT and CDR2 SNEGSKA (reference sequence). V dropped 2 bases and J dropped 0 bases, with 23 bases sitting between them. The CDR3 is CSARSRPSAPPGSYNEQFF. DNA for the CDR3: TGCAGTGCTAGAAGCCGTCCTAGCGCCCCGCCGGGCTCCTACAATGAGCAGTTCTTC.

This clonotype occurred a few times. The J gene is TRBJ1-2, the V gene TRBV6-5, with D perhaps TRBD1 (5 bases). Germline V lookup: CDR1 MNHEY, CDR2 SVGAGI. This CDR3 has 13 residues. V was clipped by 5 bases and J by 7 bases, with 14 bases between them. This CDR3 reads CASSPGLGGGYTF. CDR3 nucleotides: TGTGCCAGCAGTCCGGGTCTCGGGGGTGGCTACACCTTC.

V gene TRBV5-1 combines with J gene TRBJ2-5; D tentatively reads TRBD1 or TRBD2 (6 bases each). The V gene lost 4 bases and the J gene lost 3 bases, with 13 bases spanning the gap. The CDR3 is made up of 14 amino acids. From germline, CDR1 is SGHRS and CDR2 YFSETQ. CDR3 sequence: CASSPLRGEETQYF. In DNA, the CDR3 is TGCGCCAGCAGCCCTTTGAGGGGGGAAGAGACCCAGTACTTC.

The CDR3: CASSFGQARIEAFF. DNA for the CDR3: TGTGCCAGCAGTTTCGGACAGGCTAGAATTGAAGCTTTCTTT. This chain connects TRBV12-3 or TRBV12-4 to TRBJ1-1, with TRBD1 matching over 7 bases. Losses at the gene ends were 3 bases for V and 7 bases for J; bases not matched to a gene: 8. This CDR3 region has 14 residues.

The genes are TRBV6-5 and TRBJ2-7; D is ambiguous. The CDR3 runs to 12 residues. V lost 4 bases and J lost 3, with 7 bases in between. Germline CDR1 MNHEY, CDR2 SVGAGI. In nucleotides, the CDR3 is TGTGCCAGCAGTTCCAGAAACTACGAGCAGTACTTC. It encodes CASSSRNYEQYF.

This clonotype was seen repeatedly, ten times or more. The genes are TRBV19 and TRBJ2-7; D uncertain. Looked up from germline, CDR1 is LNHDA and CDR2 is SQIVND (reference sequence). The CDR3 spans 14 residues. Trimming removed 5 bases at V and 0 bases at J, with 11 bases between. CDR3 DNA: TGTGCCAGTAGTGGGGTCATGGGCTCCTACGAGCAGTACTTC. Protein sequence: CASSGVMGSYEQYF.

This clonotype was seen many times. This chain links TRBV29-1 with TRBJ2-7; D is unclear. V shed 7 bases and J shed 0 bases, with 7 bases lying between them. The V gene's germline CDR1 is SQVTM and CDR2 ANQGSEA. The CDR3 contains 11 residues. CDR3 loop: CSASVSYEQYF. The CDR3 region has the DNA TGCAGCGCCTCGGTCTCCTACGAGCAGTACTTC.

In its sample, this clonotype was seen a few times. The chain recombines TRBV18 with TRBJ2-7; D is unresolved. CDR1 is KGHSH and CDR2 is LQKENI in the germline V gene. The CDR3 consists of 13 residues. Trimming shortened V by 0 bases and J by 5 bases, and 8 bases separated the two germline ends. This CDR3 is CASSPPSENEQYF. Written as DNA, the CDR3 is TGTGCCAGCTCACCACCGTCGGAAAACGAGCAGTACTTC.

About this clonotype: A read error may produce the germline difference seen at one junction end. The chain is built from TRBV25-1 and TRBJ1-6; possibly TRBD1 for D (6 bases). This CDR3 region has 16 residues. The germline V gene encodes CDR1 MGHDK and CDR2 SYGVNS. CDR3 coding DNA: TGTGCCAGCGGTGAGTGGGGGGGGGCAGGAAATTCACCCCTCCACTTT. Encoded protein: CASGEWGGAGNSPLHF.

The chain carries TRBV20-1 and TRBJ2-7, with 8 bases that match TRBD1. Unmatched junction bases numbered 10, after V lost 6 bases and J lost 6 bases. The CDR3 spans 13 residues. Germline V gene sequence: CDR1 DFQATT, CDR2 SNEGSKA (reference sequence). CDR3 residues: CSAESGGSGEQYF. The CDR3 DNA reads as TGCAGTGCCGAGTCAGGGGGCAGCGGCGAGCAGTACTTC.